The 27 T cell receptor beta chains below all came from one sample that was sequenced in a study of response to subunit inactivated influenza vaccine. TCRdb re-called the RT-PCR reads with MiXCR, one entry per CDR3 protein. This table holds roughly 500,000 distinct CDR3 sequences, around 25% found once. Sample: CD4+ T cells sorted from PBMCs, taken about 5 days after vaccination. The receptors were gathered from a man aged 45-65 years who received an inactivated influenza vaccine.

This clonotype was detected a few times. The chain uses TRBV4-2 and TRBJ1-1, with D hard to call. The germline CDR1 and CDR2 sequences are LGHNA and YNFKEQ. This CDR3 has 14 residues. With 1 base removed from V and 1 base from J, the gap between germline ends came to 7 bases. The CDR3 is CASSQVLRNTEAFF. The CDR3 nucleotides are TGTGCCAGCAGCCAAGTGCTGAGGAACACTGAAGCTTTCTTT.

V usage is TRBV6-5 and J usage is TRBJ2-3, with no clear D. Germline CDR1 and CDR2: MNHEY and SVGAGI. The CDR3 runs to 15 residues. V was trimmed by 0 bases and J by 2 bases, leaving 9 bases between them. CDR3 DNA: TGTGCCAGCAGTTACTCGACATCGAACACAGATACGCAGTATTTT. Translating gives CASSYSTSNTDTQYF.

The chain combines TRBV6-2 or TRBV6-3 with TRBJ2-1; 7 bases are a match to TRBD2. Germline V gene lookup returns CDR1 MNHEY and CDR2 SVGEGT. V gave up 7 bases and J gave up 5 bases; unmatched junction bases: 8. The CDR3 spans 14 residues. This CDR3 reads CASKIPREDNEQFF. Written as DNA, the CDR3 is TGTGCCAGCAAAATACCCCGGGAGGACAATGAGCAGTTCTTC.

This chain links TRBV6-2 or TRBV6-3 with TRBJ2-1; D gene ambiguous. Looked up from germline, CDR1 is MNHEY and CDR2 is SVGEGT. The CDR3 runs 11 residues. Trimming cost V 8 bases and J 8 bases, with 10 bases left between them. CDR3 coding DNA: TGTGCCAGCTGCAAACCCGATGAGCAGTTCTTC. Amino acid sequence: CASCKPDEQFF.

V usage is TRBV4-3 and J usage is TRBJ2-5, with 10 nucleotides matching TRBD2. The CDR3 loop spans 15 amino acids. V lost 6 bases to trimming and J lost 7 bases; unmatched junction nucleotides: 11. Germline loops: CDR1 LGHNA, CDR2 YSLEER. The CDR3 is CASSPTSGPPRTQYF. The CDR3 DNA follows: TGCGCCAGCAGTCCGACTAGCGGGCCCCCCCGGACCCAGTACTTC.

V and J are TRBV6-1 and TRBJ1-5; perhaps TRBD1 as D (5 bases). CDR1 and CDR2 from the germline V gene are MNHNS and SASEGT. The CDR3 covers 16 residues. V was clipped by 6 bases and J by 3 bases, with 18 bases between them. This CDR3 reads CASRDRDLGDNQPQHF. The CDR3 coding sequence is TGTGCCAGCAGAGACAGAGATCTCGGGGACAATCAGCCCCAGCATTTT.

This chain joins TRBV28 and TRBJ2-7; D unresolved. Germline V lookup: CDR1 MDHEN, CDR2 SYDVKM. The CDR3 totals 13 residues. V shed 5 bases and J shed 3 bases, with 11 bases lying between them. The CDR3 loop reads CASSQTARYEQYF. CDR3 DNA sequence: TGTGCCAGCAGTCAAACCGCCCGCTACGAGCAGTACTTC. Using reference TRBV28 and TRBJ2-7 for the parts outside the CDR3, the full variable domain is DVKVTQSSRYLVKRTGEKVFLECVQDMDHENMFWYRQDPGLGLRLIYFSYDVKMKEKGDIPEGYSVSREKKERFSLILESASTNQTSMYLCASSQTARYEQYFGPGTRLTVT.

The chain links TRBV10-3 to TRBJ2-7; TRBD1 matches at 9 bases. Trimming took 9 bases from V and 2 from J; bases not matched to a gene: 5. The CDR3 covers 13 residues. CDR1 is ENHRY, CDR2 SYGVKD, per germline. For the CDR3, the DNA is TGTGCCATATGGGGACAGGGAGCCTACGAGCAGTACTTC. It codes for CAIWGQGAYEQYF.

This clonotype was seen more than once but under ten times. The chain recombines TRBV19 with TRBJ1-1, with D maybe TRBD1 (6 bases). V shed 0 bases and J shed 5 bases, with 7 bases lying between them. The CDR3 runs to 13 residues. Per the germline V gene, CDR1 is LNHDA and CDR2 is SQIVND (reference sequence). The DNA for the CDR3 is TGTGCCAGTAGTATAGAAGGGGGAACTGAAGCTTTCTTT. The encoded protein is CASSIEGGTEAFF.

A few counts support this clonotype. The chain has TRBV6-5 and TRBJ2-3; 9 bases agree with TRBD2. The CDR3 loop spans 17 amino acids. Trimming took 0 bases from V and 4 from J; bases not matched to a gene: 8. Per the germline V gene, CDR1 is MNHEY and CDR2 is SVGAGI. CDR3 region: CASSYSIGGGAPDTQYF. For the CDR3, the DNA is TGTGCCAGCAGTTACTCGATCGGCGGGGGGGCCCCAGATACGCAGTATTTT.

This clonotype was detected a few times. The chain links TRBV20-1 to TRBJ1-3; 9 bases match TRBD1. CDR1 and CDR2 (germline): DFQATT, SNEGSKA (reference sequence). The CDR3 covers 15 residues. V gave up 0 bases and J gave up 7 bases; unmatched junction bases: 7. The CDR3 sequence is CSARDPQQGANTIYF. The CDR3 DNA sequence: TGCAGTGCTAGAGATCCCCAACAGGGGGCCAACACCATATATTTT.

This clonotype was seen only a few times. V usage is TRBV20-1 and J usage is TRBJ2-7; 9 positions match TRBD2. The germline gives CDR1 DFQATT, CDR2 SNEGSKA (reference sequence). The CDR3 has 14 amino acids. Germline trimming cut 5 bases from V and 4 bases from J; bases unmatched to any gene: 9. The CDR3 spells CSAVAVTSGYEQYF. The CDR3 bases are TGCAGTGCTGTCGCAGTGACTAGCGGATACGAGCAGTACTTC.

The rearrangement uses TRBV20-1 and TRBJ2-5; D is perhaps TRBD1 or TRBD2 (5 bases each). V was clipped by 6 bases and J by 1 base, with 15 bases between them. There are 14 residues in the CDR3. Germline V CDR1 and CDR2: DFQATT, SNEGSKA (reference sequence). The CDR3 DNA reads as TGCAGTGCCACCTCCGGGACCATCCAAGAGACCCAGTACTTC. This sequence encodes CSATSGTIQETQYF.

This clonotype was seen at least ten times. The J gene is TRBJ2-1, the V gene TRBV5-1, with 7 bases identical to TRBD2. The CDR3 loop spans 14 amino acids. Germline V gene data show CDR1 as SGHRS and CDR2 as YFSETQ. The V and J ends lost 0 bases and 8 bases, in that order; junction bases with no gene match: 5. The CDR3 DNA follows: TGCGCCAGCAGCTTGGGACTAGCAAGAGATGAGCAGTTCTTC. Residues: CASSLGLARDEQFF.

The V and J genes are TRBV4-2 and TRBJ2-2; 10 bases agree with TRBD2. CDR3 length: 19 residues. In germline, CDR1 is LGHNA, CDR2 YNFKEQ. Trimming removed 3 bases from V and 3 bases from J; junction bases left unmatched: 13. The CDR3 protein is CASSQALRGLAGDTGELFF. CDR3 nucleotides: TGTGCCAGCAGCCAGGCCCTCAGGGGGCTAGCGGGAGACACCGGGGAGCTGTTTTTT.

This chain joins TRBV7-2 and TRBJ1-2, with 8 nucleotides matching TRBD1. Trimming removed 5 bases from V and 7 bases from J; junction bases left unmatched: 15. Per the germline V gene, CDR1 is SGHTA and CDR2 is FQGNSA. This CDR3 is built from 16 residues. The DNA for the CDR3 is TGTGCCAGCAGCCTAGACAGGGGAGGGGGCATTGGTGGCTACACCTTC. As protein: CASSLDRGGGIGGYTF.

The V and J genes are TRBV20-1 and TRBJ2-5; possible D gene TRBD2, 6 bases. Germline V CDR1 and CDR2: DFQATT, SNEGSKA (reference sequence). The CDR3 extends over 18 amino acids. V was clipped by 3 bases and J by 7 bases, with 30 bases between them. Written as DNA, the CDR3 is TGCAGTGCTAGGGTTGATTTAGGTAGCGGTACGAGAATGGGGACCCAGTACTTC. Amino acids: CSARVDLGSGTRMGTQYF.

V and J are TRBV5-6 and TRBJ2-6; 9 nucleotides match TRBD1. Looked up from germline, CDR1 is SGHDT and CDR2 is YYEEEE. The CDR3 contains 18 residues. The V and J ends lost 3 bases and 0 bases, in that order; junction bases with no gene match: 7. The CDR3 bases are TGTGCCAGCAGCTCACCCCGGGACAGGGCCTCTGGGGCCAACGTCCTGACTTTC. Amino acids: CASSSPRDRASGANVLTF.

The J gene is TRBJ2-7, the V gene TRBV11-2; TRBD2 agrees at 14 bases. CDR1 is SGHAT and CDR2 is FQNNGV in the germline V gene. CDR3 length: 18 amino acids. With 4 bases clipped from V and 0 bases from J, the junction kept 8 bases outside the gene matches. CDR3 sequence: CASSYRTSGRYDSYEQYF. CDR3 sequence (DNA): TGTGCCAGCAGCTACCGGACTAGCGGGAGGTACGACTCCTACGAGCAGTACTTC.

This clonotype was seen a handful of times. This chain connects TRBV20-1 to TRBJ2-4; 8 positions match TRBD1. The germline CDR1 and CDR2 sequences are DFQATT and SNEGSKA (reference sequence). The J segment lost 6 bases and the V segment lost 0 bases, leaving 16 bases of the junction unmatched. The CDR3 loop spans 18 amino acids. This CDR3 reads CSAREAFRGQIGVNIQYF. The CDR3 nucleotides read TGCAGTGCTAGAGAGGCATTCAGGGGGCAAATCGGCGTAAACATTCAGTACTTC.

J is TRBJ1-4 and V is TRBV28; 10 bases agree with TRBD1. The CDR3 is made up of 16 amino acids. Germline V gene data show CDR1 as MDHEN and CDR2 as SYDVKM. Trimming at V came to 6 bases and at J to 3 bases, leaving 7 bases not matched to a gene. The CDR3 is CASRDDRGPANEKLFF. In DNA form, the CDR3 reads TGTGCCAGCAGGGACGACAGGGGGCCGGCTAATGAAAAACTGTTTTTT.

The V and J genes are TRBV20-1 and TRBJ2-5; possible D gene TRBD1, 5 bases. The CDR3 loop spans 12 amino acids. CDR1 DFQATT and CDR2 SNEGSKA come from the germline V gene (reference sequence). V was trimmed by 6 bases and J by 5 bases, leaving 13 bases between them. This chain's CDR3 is CSAQGSSETQYF. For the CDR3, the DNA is TGCAGTGCCCAGGGCAGTAGTGAGACCCAGTACTTC.

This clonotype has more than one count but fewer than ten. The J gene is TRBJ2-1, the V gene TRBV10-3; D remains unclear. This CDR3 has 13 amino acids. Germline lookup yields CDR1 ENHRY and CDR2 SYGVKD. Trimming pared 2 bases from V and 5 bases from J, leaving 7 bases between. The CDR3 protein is CAISEHSHNEQFF. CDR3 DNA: TGTGCCATCAGTGAGCACAGTCACAATGAGCAGTTCTTC.

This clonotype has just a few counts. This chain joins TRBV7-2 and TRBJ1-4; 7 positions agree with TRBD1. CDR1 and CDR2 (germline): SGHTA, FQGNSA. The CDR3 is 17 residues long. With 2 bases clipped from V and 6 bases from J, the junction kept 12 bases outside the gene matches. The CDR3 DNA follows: TGTGCCAGCAGCTTAAACCGGCAAGGGGGCGCGTATGAAAAACTGTTTTTT. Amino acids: CASSLNRQGGAYEKLFF.

The CDR3 sequence is CASSRAFRETQYF. CDR3 bases: TGTGCCAGCAGTCGGGCCTTCAGGGAGACCCAGTACTTC. The V gene is TRBV6-2 or TRBV6-3, the J gene TRBJ2-5; no definite D call. This CDR3 has 13 residues. Deletions cut 5 bases from V and 5 bases from J, with 12 bases between. The germline V gene encodes CDR1 MNHEY and CDR2 SVGEGT.

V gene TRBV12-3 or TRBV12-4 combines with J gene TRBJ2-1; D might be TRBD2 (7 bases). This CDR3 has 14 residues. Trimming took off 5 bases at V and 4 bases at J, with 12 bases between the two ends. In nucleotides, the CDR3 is TGTGCCAGCAGTGGGGCGGGGGCTTACAATGAGCAGTTCTTC. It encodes CASSGAGAYNEQFF.

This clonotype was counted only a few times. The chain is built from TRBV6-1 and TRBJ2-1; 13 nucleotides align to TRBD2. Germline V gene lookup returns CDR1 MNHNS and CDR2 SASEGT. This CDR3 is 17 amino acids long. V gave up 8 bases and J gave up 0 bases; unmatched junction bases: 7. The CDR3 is CASGRTSGGSSYNEQFF. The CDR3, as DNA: TGTGCCAGCGGTAGGACTAGCGGGGGAAGCTCCTACAATGAGCAGTTCTTC.